Sequencing of this T cell receptor (beta chain) was carried out in a study of shared clonotypes between healthy human individuals. The CDR3 sequence is 15 residues long. V was clipped by 5 bases and J by 5 bases; unmatched bases: 7. Germline V gene sequence: CDR1 MNHEY, CDR2 SVGAGI. Memory CD4+ cells were the fraction left after CD45RA+ naive selection. As for this clone: Antigen unknown.

Study results and limitations: Naive subsets, compared against memory subsets, generally had larger estimated richness values. Enrolling few donors narrowed the genetic and exposure-history diversity that was represented.

Authors' processing steps: Quality scores were absent from the junction-only immunoSEQ sequences, so filtering differed. The data were produced by immunoSEQ multiplex PCR, yet TCRdb's version contains in-frame clones alone and is incomplete. That table supplies the V and J calls and clone size; D and trimming were determined from the DNA. Found here are under 1,100,000 clones, 65% to 80% of them singletons; the top ten hold roughly 1.4%. This clonotype was obtained from a man aged 18-30 years in good health. What was sequenced was memory CD4+ T cells sorted from blood. Subset defined: CD45RA-negative fraction. J is TRBJ2-5 and V is TRBV6-5; 11 nucleotides align to TRBD2. CDR3 in amino acids: CASSISGRAWETQYF. The CDR3 DNA reads as TGTGCCAGCAGTATTAGCGGGAGGGCCTGGGAGACCCAGTACTTC.